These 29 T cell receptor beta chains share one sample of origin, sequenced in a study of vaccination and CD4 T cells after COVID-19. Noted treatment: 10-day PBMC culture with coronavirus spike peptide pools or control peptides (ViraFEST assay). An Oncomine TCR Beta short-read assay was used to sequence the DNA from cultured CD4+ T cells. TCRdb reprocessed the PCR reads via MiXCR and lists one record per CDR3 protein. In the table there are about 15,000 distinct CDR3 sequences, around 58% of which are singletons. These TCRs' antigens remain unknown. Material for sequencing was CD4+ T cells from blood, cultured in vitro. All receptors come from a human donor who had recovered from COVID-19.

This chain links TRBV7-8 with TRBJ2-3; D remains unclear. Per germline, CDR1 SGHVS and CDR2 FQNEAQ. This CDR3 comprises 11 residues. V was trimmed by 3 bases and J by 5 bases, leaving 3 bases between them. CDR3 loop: CASSFGDTQYF. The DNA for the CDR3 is TGTGCCAGCAGCTTCGGAGATACGCAGTATTTT.

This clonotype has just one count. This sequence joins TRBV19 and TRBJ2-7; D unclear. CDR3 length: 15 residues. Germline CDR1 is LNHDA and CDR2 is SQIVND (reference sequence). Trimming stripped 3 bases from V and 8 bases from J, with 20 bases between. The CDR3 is CASSISSADSTQQYF. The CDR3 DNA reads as TGTGCCAGTAGTATCAGTTCGGCCGACTCTACGCAGCAGTACTTC.

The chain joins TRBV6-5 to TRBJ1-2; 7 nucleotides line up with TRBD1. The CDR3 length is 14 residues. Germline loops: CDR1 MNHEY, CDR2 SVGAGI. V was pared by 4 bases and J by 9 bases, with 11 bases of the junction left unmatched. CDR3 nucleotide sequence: TGTGCCAGCAGTTCCCGGGACAGCGCCCGAAGCTACACCTTC. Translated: CASSSRDSARSYTF.

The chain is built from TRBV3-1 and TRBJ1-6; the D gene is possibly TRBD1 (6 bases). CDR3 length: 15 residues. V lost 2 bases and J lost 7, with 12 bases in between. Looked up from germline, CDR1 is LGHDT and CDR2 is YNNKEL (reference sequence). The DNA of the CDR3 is TGTGCCAGCAGCCAACAGTCAGGGGCGAATTCACCCCTCCACTTT. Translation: CASSQQSGANSPLHF.

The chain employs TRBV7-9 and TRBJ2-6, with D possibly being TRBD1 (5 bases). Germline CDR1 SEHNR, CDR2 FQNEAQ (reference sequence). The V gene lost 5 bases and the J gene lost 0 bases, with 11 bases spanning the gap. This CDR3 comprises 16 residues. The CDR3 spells CASSPWGRSGANVLTF. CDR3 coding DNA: TGTGCCAGCAGCCCCTGGGGCCGCTCTGGGGCCAACGTCCTGACTTTC.

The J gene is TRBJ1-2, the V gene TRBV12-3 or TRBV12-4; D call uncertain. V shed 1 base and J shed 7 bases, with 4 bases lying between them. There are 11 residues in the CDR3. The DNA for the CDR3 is TGTGCCAGCAGTTTAGGGGGTGGCTACACCTTC. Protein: CASSLGGGYTF.

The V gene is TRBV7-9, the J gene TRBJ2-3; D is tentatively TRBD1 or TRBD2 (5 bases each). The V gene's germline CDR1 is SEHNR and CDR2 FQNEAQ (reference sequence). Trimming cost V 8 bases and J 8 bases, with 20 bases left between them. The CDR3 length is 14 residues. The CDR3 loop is CASCEDSTGTTQYF. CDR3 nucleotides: TGTGCCAGCTGCGAAGACAGTACCGGGACTACGCAGTATTTT.

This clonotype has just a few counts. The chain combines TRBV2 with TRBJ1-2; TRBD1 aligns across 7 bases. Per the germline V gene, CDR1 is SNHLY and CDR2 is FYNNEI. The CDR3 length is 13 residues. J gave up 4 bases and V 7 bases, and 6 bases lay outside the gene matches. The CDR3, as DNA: TGTGCCAGCACCGCTGGACAGGTCTATGGCTACACCTTC. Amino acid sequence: CASTAGQVYGYTF.

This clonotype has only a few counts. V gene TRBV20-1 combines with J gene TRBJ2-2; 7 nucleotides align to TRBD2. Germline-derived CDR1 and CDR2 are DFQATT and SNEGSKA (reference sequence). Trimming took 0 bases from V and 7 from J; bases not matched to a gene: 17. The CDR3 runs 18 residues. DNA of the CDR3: TGCAGTGCTAGAGACCCCAGGCGGGGCAGCGGGATGAGCGGGGAGCTGTTTTTT. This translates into CSARDPRRGSGMSGELFF.

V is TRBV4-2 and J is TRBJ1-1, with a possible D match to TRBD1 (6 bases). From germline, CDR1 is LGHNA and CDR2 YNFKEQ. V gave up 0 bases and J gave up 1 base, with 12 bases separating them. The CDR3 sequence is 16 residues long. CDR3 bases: TGTGCCAGCAGCCAAGAAGTACAGGGCGCGAACACTGAAGCTTTCTTT. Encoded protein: CASSQEVQGANTEAFF.

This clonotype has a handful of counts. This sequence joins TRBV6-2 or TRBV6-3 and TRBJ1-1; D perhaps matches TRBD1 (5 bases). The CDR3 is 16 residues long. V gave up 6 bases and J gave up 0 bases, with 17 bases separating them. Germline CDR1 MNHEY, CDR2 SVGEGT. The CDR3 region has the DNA TGTGCCAGCAGGAGACGAAGGGACCTCATGAACACTGAAGCTTTCTTT. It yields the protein CASRRRRDLMNTEAFF.

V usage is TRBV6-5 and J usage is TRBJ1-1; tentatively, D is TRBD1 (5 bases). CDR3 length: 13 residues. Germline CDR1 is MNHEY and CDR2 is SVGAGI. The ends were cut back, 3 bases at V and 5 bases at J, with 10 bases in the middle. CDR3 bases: TGTGCCAGCAGTTATCAGGGTGGAACTGAAGCTTTCTTT. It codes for CASSYQGGTEAFF.

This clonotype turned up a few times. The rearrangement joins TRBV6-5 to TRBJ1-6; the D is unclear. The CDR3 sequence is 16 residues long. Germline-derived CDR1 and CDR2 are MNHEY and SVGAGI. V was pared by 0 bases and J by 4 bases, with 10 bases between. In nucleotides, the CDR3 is TGTGCCAGCAGTTACTCGCGCCAGATATATAATTCACCCCTCCACTTT. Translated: CASSYSRQIYNSPLHF.

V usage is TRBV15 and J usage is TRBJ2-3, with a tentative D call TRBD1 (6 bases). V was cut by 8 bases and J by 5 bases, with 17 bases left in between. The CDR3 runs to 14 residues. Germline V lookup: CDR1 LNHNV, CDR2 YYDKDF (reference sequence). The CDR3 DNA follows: TGTGCCACCGGACAGCACAGGGAGATAGATACGCAGTATTTT. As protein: CATGQHREIDTQYF.

The CDR3 nucleotides are TGCGCCAGCAGCCAAGAGGGGAGGAATGAGCAGTTCTTC. The encoded protein is CASSQEGRNEQFF. The gene calls are TRBV4-3 and TRBJ2-1; D perhaps matches TRBD2 (6 bases). The V gene's germline CDR1 is LGHNA and CDR2 YSLEER. The CDR3 consists of 13 residues. Deletions cut 0 bases from V and 7 bases from J, with 7 bases between.

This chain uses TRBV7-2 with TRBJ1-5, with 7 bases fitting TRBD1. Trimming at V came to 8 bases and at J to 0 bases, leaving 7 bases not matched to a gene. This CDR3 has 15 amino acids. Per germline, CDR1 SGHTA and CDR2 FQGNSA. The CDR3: CASSRDRYSNQPQHF. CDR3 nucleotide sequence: TGTGCCAGCTCCCGGGACAGATATAGCAATCAGCCCCAGCATTTT.

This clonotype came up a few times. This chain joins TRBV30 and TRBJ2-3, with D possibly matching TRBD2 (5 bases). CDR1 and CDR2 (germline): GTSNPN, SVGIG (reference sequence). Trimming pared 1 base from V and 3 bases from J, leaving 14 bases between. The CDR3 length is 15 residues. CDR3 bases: TGTGCCTGGAGTGCCCTAGCAAGTAGTACAGATACGCAGTATTTT. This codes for CAWSALASSTDTQYF.

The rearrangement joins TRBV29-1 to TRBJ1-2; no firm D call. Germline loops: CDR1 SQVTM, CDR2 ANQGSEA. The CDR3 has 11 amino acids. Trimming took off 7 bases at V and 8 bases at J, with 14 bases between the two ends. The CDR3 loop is CSAGGRPGYTF. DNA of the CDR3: TGCAGCGCCGGTGGCCGGCCCGGCTACACCTTC. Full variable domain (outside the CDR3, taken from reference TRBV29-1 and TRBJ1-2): SAVISQKPSRDICQRGTSLTIQCQVDSQVTMMFWYRQQPGQSLTLIATANQGSEATYESGFVIDKFPISRPNLTFSTLTVSNMSPEDSSIYLCSAGGRPGYTFGSGTRLTVV.

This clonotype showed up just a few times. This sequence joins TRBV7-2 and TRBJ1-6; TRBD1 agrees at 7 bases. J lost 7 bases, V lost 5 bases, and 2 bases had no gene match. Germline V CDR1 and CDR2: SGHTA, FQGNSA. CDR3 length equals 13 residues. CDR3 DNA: TGTGCCAGCAGCGGACAGGTGAATTCACCCCTCCACTTT. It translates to CASSGQVNSPLHF.

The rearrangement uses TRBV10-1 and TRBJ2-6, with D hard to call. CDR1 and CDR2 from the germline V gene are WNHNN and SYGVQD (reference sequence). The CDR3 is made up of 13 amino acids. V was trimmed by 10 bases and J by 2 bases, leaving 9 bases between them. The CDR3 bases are TGCGCCACCTCCCCTCCTGGGGCCAACGTCCTGACTTTC. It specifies CATSPPGANVLTF.

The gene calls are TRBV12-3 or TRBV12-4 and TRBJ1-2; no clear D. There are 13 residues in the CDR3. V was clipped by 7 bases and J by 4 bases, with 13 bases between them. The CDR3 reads CASTRLWGYGYTF. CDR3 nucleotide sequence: TGTGCCAGCACCCGACTATGGGGCTATGGCTACACCTTC.

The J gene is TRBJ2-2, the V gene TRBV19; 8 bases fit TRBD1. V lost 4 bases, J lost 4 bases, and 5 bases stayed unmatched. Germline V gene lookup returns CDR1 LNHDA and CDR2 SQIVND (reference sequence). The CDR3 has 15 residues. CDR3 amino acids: CASSKDRVVTGELFF. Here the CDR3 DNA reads TGTGCCAGTAGTAAGGACAGGGTCGTCACCGGGGAGCTGTTTTTT.

As DNA, the CDR3 is TGTGCCAGCAGCCCCCGGGACCTTAACTATGGCTACACCTTC. Its protein product is CASSPRDLNYGYTF. V is TRBV7-2 and J is TRBJ1-2, with TRBD1 as a possible D gene (5 bases). Per the germline V gene, CDR1 is SGHTA and CDR2 is FQGNSA. The CDR3 runs 14 residues. The ends were cut back, 5 bases at V and 1 base at J, with 11 bases in the middle.

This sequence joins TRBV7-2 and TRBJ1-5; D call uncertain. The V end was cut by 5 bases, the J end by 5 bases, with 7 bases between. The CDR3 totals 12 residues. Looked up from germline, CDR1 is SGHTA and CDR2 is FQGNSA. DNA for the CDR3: TGTGCCAGCAGCACTAGGGATCAGCCCCAGCATTTT. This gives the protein CASSTRDQPQHF.

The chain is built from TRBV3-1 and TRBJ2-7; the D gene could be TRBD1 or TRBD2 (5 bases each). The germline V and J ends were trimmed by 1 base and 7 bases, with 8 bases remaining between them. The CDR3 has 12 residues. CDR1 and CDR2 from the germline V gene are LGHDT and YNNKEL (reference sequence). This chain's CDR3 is CASSQGGIEQYF. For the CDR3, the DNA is TGTGCCAGCAGCCAAGGGGGGATTGAGCAGTACTTC.

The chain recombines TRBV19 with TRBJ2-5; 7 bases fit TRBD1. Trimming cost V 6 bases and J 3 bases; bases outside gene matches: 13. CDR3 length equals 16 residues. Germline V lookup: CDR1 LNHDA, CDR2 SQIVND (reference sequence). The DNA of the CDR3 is TGTGCCAGTAGAGGAGCGACCGGGACAGCAGAAGAGACCCAGTACTTC. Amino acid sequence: CASRGATGTAEETQYF. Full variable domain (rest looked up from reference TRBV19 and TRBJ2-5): DGGITQSPKYLFRKEGQNVTLSCEQNLNHDAMYWYRQDPGQGLRLIYYSQIVNDFQKGDIAEGYSVSREKKESFPLTVTSAQKNPTAFYLCASRGATGTAEETQYFGPGTRLLVL.

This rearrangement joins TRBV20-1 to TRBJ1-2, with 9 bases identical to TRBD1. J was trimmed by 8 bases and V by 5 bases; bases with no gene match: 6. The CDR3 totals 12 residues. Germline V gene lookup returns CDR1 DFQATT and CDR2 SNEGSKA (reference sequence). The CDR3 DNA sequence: TGCAGTGCTCCCGGGACAGGGCGAGGCTACACCTTC. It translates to CSAPGTGRGYTF.

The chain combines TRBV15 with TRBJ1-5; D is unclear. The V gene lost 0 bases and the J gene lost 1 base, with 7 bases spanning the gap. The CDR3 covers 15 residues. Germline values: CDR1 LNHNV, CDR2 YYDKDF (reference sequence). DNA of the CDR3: TGTGCCACCAGCAGAGACCCGGGAAGCAATCAGCCCCAGCATTTT. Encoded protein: CATSRDPGSNQPQHF.

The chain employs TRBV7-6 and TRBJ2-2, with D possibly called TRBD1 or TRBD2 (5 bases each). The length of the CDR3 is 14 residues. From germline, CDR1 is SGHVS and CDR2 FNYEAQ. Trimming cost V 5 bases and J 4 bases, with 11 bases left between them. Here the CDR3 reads CASSPLRGTGELFF. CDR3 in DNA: TGTGCCAGCAGCCCCTTGAGGGGCACCGGGGAGCTGTTTTTT.